Sequencing of this TCR beta chain was carried out in a study of blood T cell repertoires in COVID-19 (dated by TCRdb to 2018 to 2021). At the level of the whole study: Collaborator samples came from the United States, Italy and Spain and covered acute and convalescent phases of COVID-19. The material from the prospective study consisted of cDNA or gDNA derived from T cells, B-cell-depleted T cells, or PBMCs. Deeply sampled blood TCRbeta repertoires from subjects exposed to, actively infected with, or recovered from COVID-19 were included in the dataset. The repertoires were released in a freely available public database intended as a resource for research on the immune response to SARS-CoV-2. Samples were obtained from the ongoing ImmuneRACE study (first 160 participants) and from about 1,300 subjects provided by 6 global collaborators. The sample metadata nearly always contained a de-identified subject ID, COVID-19 status, age in years and sex. Where HLA class I and class II types were available, the types were taken from metadata supplied by the sample provider, not from assay-based typing. Study-level results and caveats: Clinical and demographic metadata were provided uncurated, with the amount varying by source and participant.

Taken from cysteine to phenylalanine, the CDR3 has 13 residues. Of the read, only the CDR3 DNA is kept; its 39 bases are in frame from base 1. From the germline V gene, CDR1 is MNHEY and CDR2 is SVGAGI. At the junction V is shortened by 6 bases and J by 4 bases, with 12 bases in between. TCRbeta CDR3 regions were amplified from genomic DNA by means of the immunoSEQ Assay, a bias-controlled multiplex PCR. As for the authors' bioinformatics: The number of nucleated cells in each sample was estimated from the amplification of reference gene primers within the assay. To quantify the absolute abundance of each unique TCRbeta CDR3 rearrangement, sequence reads were collapsed and filtered. Productive Simpson clonality was computed per sample as the square root of Simpson's diversity index over productive rearrangements. Drawn from immuneACCESS, this table holds only the in-frame rearrangements with V and J called that TCRdb kept. Clones are partly lost; checked studies trace under half to an unresolved V gene and leave the rest unexplained. Clonal size and the V and J genes are those of that table, whereas D and trimming came from the DNA. The sample records about 240,000 clones, 80% to 90% of which are singletons. Together, the top ten hold around 7.5% of the sample.

Worth noting for this clone: What this receptor recognizes is not known. No quality values exist for individual bases; no much larger clone is one base distant.

In Seattle, one collaborating source enrolled patients while the infection was active and tracked those patients longitudinally over the course of disease. Collaborating institutions collected whole blood in K2EDTA tubes following their own protocols. Collaborator samples were shipped for TCRbeta analysis as frozen whole blood, isolated PBMCs, or DNA extracted from either sample type. This TCR was recovered from a woman of 80 years or more with COVID-19, enrolled during active disease. The chain uses TRBV6-5 and TRBJ1-1; TRBD1 is a weak D gene call, 5 bases matching. The sample consisted of peripheral blood. The nucleotides read TGTGCCAGCAGACAGGCGTCGGGCACTGAAGCTTTCTTT. It translates to CASRQASGTEAFF.